This T cell receptor beta chain derives from a study of T cell repertoires in cytomegalovirus infection. As to this clonotype: Its matching antigen is unknown.

TCRdb analysed the reads with MiXCR anew, one entry per CDR3 protein. The sample consists of around 900,000 distinct CDR3 sequences, roughly 31% of them appearing once. The starting material was cultured CD8+ T cells from PBMCs, obtained from culture after CMV antigen stimulation. This receptor was obtained from a human donor in good health (CMV status not recorded). Some clones in this sample may be carry-over from other donors' samples.

The chain's CDR3 is CASSPQEGGEGYGYTF. The CDR3 DNA reads as TGCGCCAGCAGCCCCCAGGAAGGGGGTGAGGGGTATGGCTACACCTTC. V gene TRBV4-1 combines with J gene TRBJ1-2; possible D gene TRBD1, 6 bases. Trimming pared 4 bases from V and 5 bases from J, leaving 20 bases between. The germline V gene encodes CDR1 MGHRA and CDR2 YSYEKL. This CDR3 contains 16 residues.